Listed below are T cell receptor beta chains from one sample, sequenced in a study of cytomegalovirus exposure and HLA in healthy donors. The assay was immunoSEQ multiplex PCR, and TCRdb's table has in-frame clones only and misses some. Its clone listing holds 70,000 or so clones. The sample was PBMCs. The source is a man between 35 and 55 years old in good health and CMV-seronegative. Each CDR3 is given with its conserved first and last residue. Fields, in order: D gene, J gene, V gene, CDR3 protein, CDR3 DNA. A D gene is named only where the DNA matches it firmly.

NA,TRBJ1-6,TRBV19,CAASPTGYASPLHF,TGTGCCGCATCCCCCACAGGATATGCTTCACCCCTCCACTTT
NA,TRBJ1-5,TRBV30,CAWSRPDTAGGYSNQPQHF,TGTGCCTGGAGCCGCCCCGATACAGCGGGGGGATATAGCAATCAGCCCCAGCATTTT
NA,TRBJ2-7,TRBV30,CAWSPSGYEQYF,TGTGCCTGGAGTCCGAGCGGGTACGAGCAGTACTTC
NA,TRBJ2-5,TRBV18,CASSPRTGMRETQYF,TGTGCCAGCTCACCTAGAACAGGGATGAGAGAGACCCAGTACTTC
TRBD1,TRBJ1-6,TRBV2,CASRGQGTLNSPLHF,TGTGCCAGCAGAGGACAGGGGACCTTAAATTCACCCCTCCACTTT
TRBD1,TRBJ1-5,TRBV4-1,CASSRDRAQPQHF,TGCGCCAGCAGCCGGGACAGGGCACAGCCCCAGCATTTT
NA,TRBJ2-5,TRBV7-9,CASSLASQGETQYF,TGTGCCAGCAGCTTAGCTTCACAGGGAGAGACCCAGTACTTC
TRBD1,TRBJ2-7,TRBV18,CASSPIGGGYEQYF,TGTGCCAGCTCACCAATAGGGGGCGGCTACGAGCAGTACTTC
TRBD1,TRBJ2-7,TRBV5-1,CASSSTGQEDKLYF,TGCGCCAGCAGCTCCACTGGACAGGAAGACAAGCTGTACTTC
TRBD2,TRBJ2-1,TRBV10-3,CATGAMSRGAGDNEQFF,TGTGCCACCGGGGCAATGTCGCGGGGGGCCGGGGACAATGAGCAGTTCTTC
TRBD1,TRBJ2-7,TRBV11-3,CASSPRTGVEQYF,TGTGCCAGCAGCCCGAGGACAGGGGTCGAGCAGTACTTC
NA,TRBJ2-7,TRBV18,CASSPGASPYF,TGTGCCAGCTCACCAGGGGCGTCCCCCTACTTC
TRBD1,TRBJ1-2,TRBV5-1,CASSLEGTGGSYGYTF,TGCGCCAGCAGCTTGGAGGGGACAGGGGGAAGCTATGGCTACACCTTC
NA,TRBJ2-1,TRBV5-1,CASSPGPGNHEQFF,TGCGCCAGCAGCCCTGGCCCGGGGAACCATGAGCAGTTCTTC
NA,TRBJ1-6,TRBV28,CASSYRVSDSPLHF,TGTGCCAGCAGCTACAGGGTTAGCGATTCACCCCTCCACTTT
NA,TRBJ2-7,TRBV6-6,CASGTLDSYEQYF,TGTGCCAGTGGGACATTAGACTCCTACGAGCAGTACTTC
NA,TRBJ1-6,TRBV10-3,CATTENRDINNSPLHF,TGTGCCACCACTGAAAACCGGGACATTAATAATTCACCCCTCCACTTT
TRBD2,TRBJ2-7,TRBV5-3,CARSSGTSGPYEQYF,TGTGCCAGAAGCTCCGGGACTAGCGGACCCTACGAGCAGTACTTC
NA,TRBJ1-5,TRBV28,CASRFSGYSNQPQHF,TGTGCCAGCAGATTCTCAGGTTATAGCAATCAGCCCCAGCATTTT
NA,TRBJ2-5,TRBV5-4,CASSAYRGEETQYF,TGTGCCAGCAGCGCTTACCGGGGTGAGGAGACCCAGTACTTC
TRBD1,TRBJ2-5,TRBV20-1,CSAQGGETQYF,TGCAGTGCACAGGGGGGAGAGACCCAGTACTTC
TRBD1,TRBJ1-5,TRBV18,CASSGQGRNQPQHF,TGTGCCAGCTCAGGACAGGGAAGAAATCAGCCCCAGCATTTT
NA,TRBJ1-6,TRBV27,CASREGYGTASSYNSPLHF,TGTGCCAGCAGGGAGGGGTACGGGACCGCGAGCTCCTATAATTCACCCCTCCACTTT
NA,TRBJ2-4,TRBV29-1,CSVQKSGLAKNIQYF,TGCAGCGTTCAAAAGTCAGGTTTAGCCAAAAACATTCAGTACTTC
TRBD2,TRBJ2-1,TRBV4-1,CASSQTGLAGGFSLNNEQFF,TGCGCCAGCAGCCAGACGGGACTAGCGGGGGGGTTCAGCCTTAACAATGAGCAGTTCTTC
TRBD2,TRBJ2-2,TRBV5-6,CASSLISGGSTGELFF,TGTGCCAGCAGCTTGATTAGCGGGGGGTCTACCGGGGAGCTGTTTTTT
TRBD1,TRBJ1-3,TRBV11-2,CASSFGQVSGNTIYF,TGTGCCAGCAGCTTCGGACAGGTCTCTGGAAACACCATATATTTT
NA,TRBJ2-7,TRBV5-1,CASSRQGHEQYF,TGCGCCAGCAGCCGTCAGGGGCACGAGCAGTACTTC
NA,TRBJ1-5,TRBV30,CAWSPGGNQPQHF,TGTGCCTGGAGTCCAGGGGGCAATCAGCCCCAGCATTTT
NA,TRBJ2-3,TRBV6-6,CASSYDGPGDTQYF,TGTGCCAGCAGTTACGATGGGCCAGGGGATACGCAGTATTTT
NA,TRBJ1-4,TRBV30,CASKGGATNEKLFF,TGTGCCTCCAAAGGCGGCGCAACTAATGAAAAACTGTTTTTT
NA,TRBJ1-6,TRBV13,CASSLGYGTSYNSPLHF,TGTGCCAGCAGCTTAGGATACGGGACTTCCTATAATTCACCCCTCCACTTT
NA,TRBJ2-5,TRBV7-2,CASSPADFQETQYF,TGTGCCAGCAGCCCAGCGGACTTTCAAGAGACCCAGTACTTC
TRBD1,TRBJ2-7,TRBV5-1,CASSGTGQDYEQYF,TGCGCCAGCAGCGGCACGGGACAGGATTACGAGCAGTACTTC
NA,TRBJ2-6,TRBV7-9,CASSRDWAGANVLTF,TGTGCCAGCAGCAGGGACTGGGCTGGGGCCAACGTCCTGACTTTC
NA,TRBJ1-1,TRBV5-1,CASSFEGFAEAFF,TGCGCCAGCAGCTTTGAGGGATTCGCTGAAGCTTTCTTT
NA,TRBJ1-3,TRBV18,CASSPAGTGNTIYF,TGTGCCAGCTCGCCAGCTGGCACTGGAAACACCATATATTTT
NA,TRBJ2-5,TRBV5-1,CASSLVHRVQETQYF,TGCGCCAGCAGCTTGGTCCACCGGGTCCAAGAGACCCAGTACTTC
TRBD1,TRBJ1-2,TRBV29-1,CSAGGDSLGYTF,TGCAGCGCCGGCGGGGACAGCCTGGGCTACACCTTC
NA,TRBJ1-3,TRBV4-1,CASSQEGTTPNTIYF,TGCGCCAGCAGCCAAGAGGGGACTACCCCTAACACCATATATTTT